Detailed here is one T cell receptor beta chain. The data belong to a study of blood T cell repertoires in COVID-19. Method: immunoSEQ multiplex PCR; TCRdb's copy keeps in-frame clones and lacks some. The table lists tens of thousands of clones, under 85% of them singletons, with approximately 3% in the top ten. CDR3 length: 14 amino acids. With 4 bases removed from V and 8 bases from J, the gap between germline ends came to 14 bases. Germline V gene data show CDR1 as SGHDN and CDR2 as FVKESK. The chain employs TRBV14 and TRBJ1-4, with D maybe TRBD1 (6 bases). This receptor was identified in a man in his 60s with acute or convalescent COVID-19. The sample comprised peripheral blood. CDR3 region: CASSRGRGREKLFF. The CDR3 region has the DNA TGTGCCAGCAGCCGGGGCAGGGGTCGGGAAAAACTGTTTTTT.